The clone carrying this T cell receptor (beta chain) was observed once. The CDR3 contains 13 residues. Trimming pared 5 bases from V and 2 bases from J, leaving 9 bases between. CDR1 and CDR2 (germline): LGHDT, YNNKEL (reference sequence). The protocol was immunoSEQ multiplex PCR, while the TCRdb copy is restricted to in-frame clones and leaves out a portion. Of 120,000 to 150,000 clones listed, over 80% are singletons. These data originate in a study of blood T cell repertoires in COVID-19. Study-wide background: Acute and convalescent COVID-19 specimens originated in the United States, Italy and Spain. Nucleic acid was either cDNA or gDNA, and it came from T cells, B-cell-depleted T cells, or PBMCs.

The clonotype originates from a woman aged 45-65 years with acute or convalescent COVID-19. Sequenced input: peripheral blood. This sequence joins TRBV3-1 (or the pseudogene TRBV3-2) and TRBJ1-2; unclear D gene. CDR3 sequence reads: CASSSAGNYGYTF. The CDR3 region has the DNA TGTGCCAGCAGCTCTGCGGGGAACTATGGCTACACCTTC.